These T cell receptor beta chains were read from a single sample in a study of blood T cell repertoires in COVID-19. Sequenced by immunoSEQ multiplex PCR; TCRdb stores in-frame clones only, minus some. The sample yields about 120,000 clones, more than 75% seen once. Material: peripheral blood. All receptors derive from a man in his 70s with acute or convalescent COVID-19. CDR3s include the opening cysteine and the closing phenylalanine or tryptophan. The order of the fields is J gene, V gene, clone size, CDR3 length, D gene, CDR3 DNA, CDR3 protein. D genes are given only for firm matches. Clone size is not always given. Where it is, it says once, few, many or a class for expanded clones.

TRBJ1-6	TRBV4-1	-	14	-	TGCGCCAGCAGCCAAGATCCCTACTTACCACCCCTCCACTTT	CASSQDPYLPPLHF
TRBJ2-1	TRBV29-1	-	16	-	TGCAGCGTTGGCCGGGGCCTAGCGAGGCTCGGCGATGAGCAGTTCTTC	CSVGRGLARLGDEQFF
TRBJ2-1	TRBV5-4	-	15	-	TGTGCCAGCAGCTTGGGTCTAGCTTCTGGCAATGAGCAGTTCTTC	CASSLGLASGNEQFF
TRBJ1-1	TRBV28	-	14	TRBD1	TGTGCCAGCAGGGCGACAGGGCAGAACACTGAAGCTTTCTTT	CASRATGQNTEAFF
TRBJ1-4	TRBV28	few	15	TRBD1	TGTGCCAGCAGTTTATATGGGACAGCGATTGAAAAACTGTTTTTT	CASSLYGTAIEKLFF
TRBJ2-1	TRBV7-2	-	14	TRBD2	TGTGCCAGCACCTCTAGCGGGGTCGACAATGAGCAGTTCTTC	CASTSSGVDNEQFF
TRBJ1-6	TRBV11-2	-	15	TRBD1	TGTGCCAGCAGCTCATGGACAGGGGAGAATTCACCCCTCCACTTT	CASSSWTGENSPLHF
TRBJ2-1	TRBV9	-	14	-	TGTGCCAGCAACCGGCAGGGAATTGGCTATGAGCAGTTCTTC	CASNRQGIGYEQFF
TRBJ2-1	TRBV27	once	15	-	TGTGCCAGCAGTCCTCCGGTAAACTCCTACAATGAGCAGTTCTTC	CASSPPVNSYNEQFF
TRBJ1-5	TRBV11-2	-	17	-	TGTGCCAGCAGCTTAGAAGGGGCAGGTTATAGCAATCAGCCCCAGCATTTT	CASSLEGAGYSNQPQHF
TRBJ1-6	TRBV6-5	-	15	TRBD1	TGTGCCAGCAGTTCCTGGACAGGGGGCCTTTCACCCCTCCACTTT	CASSSWTGGLSPLHF
TRBJ2-5	TRBV5-1	once	15	-	TGCGCCAGCAGCTCCCACCCCAGGGACCAAGAGACCCAGTACTTC	CASSSHPRDQETQYF
TRBJ1-2	TRBV30	-	13	TRBD1	TGTGCCTGGAGTCCAGACAGGGGGTCTGGCTACACCTTC	CAWSPDRGSGYTF
TRBJ1-6	TRBV5-1	-	16	-	TGCGCCAGCCGCCCGGGTTCAGGGCTTCATAATTCACCCCTCCACTTT	CASRPGSGLHNSPLHF
TRBJ2-1	TRBV5-1	-	15	-	TGCGCCAGCAGCTTGGGCCAGATATCCTACAATGAGCAGTTCTTC	CASSLGQISYNEQFF
TRBJ2-1	TRBV12-3/TRBV12-4	-	13	-	TGTGCCAGCAGACCCACAGGGTACAATGAGCAGTTCTTC	CASRPTGYNEQFF
TRBJ1-1	TRBV19	few	14	-	TGTGCCAGTAGTAGACAGATCCTGAACACTGAAGCTTTCTTT	CASSRQILNTEAFF
TRBJ1-1	TRBV18	-	13	-	TGTGCCAGCGCCGAACAGGAGAACACTGAAGCTTTCTTT	CASAEQENTEAFF
TRBJ2-3	TRBV2	once	16	TRBD2	TGTGCCAGCATGTTGGTGCGGGGGGGCCAGGGAGATACGCAGTATTTT	CASMLVRGGQGDTQYF
TRBJ2-7	TRBV15	-	18	-	TGTGCCACCAGCAGCCCCCTGGGGGGACGGGGAGGGGGCTACGAGCAGTACTTC	CATSSPLGGRGGGYEQYF
TRBJ1-1	TRBV12-5	-	13	-	TGTGCTAGTGGTTTATTTCAGGGCACTGAAGCTTTCTTT	CASGLFQGTEAFF
TRBJ1-5	TRBV7-6	few	15	-	TGTGCCAGCAGCTCCTCGAATGGGGCCAATCAGCCCCAGCATTTT	CASSSSNGANQPQHF
TRBJ1-3	TRBV6-5	once	15	TRBD1	TGTGCCAGCAGTTACGCGGACAGGGCTGGAAACACCATATATTTT	CASSYADRAGNTIYF
TRBJ2-7	TRBV30	-	14	-	TGTGCCTGGGGGGGCCGGGACATGGGCGACGAGCAGTACTTC	CAWGGRDMGDEQYF
TRBJ1-3	TRBV5-1	-	14	-	TGCGCCAGCAGCTTGGGAGGGACTGGAAACACCATATATTTT	CASSLGGTGNTIYF
TRBJ2-7	TRBV5-1	few	14	-	TGCGCCAGCAGCTTAGATCAGGGGCCCTACGAGCAGTACTTC	CASSLDQGPYEQYF
TRBJ1-4	TRBV15	-	15	TRBD1	TGTGCCACCAGCATGCGGGACAGGGGGGATGAAAAACTGTTTTTT	CATSMRDRGDEKLFF
TRBJ2-3	TRBV2	-	17	TRBD2	TGTGCCAGCAGTGGCAAGCGGGGGGAAGGGAACGGGGATACGCAGTATTTT	CASSGKRGEGNGDTQYF
TRBJ1-6	TRBV9	few	14	TRBD1	TGTGCCAGCAGCGTAGGGGACAGGGTATCACCCCTCCACTTT	CASSVGDRVSPLHF
TRBJ2-1	TRBV5-1	-	14	-	TGCGCCAGCAGGCCCTCAGGGACAAGCGATGAGCAGTTCTTC	CASRPSGTSDEQFF
TRBJ2-3	TRBV10-3	-	16	TRBD2	TGTGCCATCAGTGGTGCCGGGACTAGGGGCACAGATACGCAGTATTTT	CAISGAGTRGTDTQYF
TRBJ1-6	TRBV2	-	14	-	TGTGCCAGCAAAACAGAAGGAATTAATTCACCCCTCCACTTT	CASKTEGINSPLHF
TRBJ2-3	TRBV24-1	-	14	-	TGTGCCACCAGTGTGTCGGGGGGCACAGATACGCAGTATTTT	CATSVSGGTDTQYF
TRBJ1-6	TRBV28	few	13	-	TGTGCCAGCAGTTCAGGGATTGATTCACCCCTCCACTTT	CASSSGIDSPLHF
TRBJ1-4	TRBV30	few	13	-	TGTGCCTGGAGTGTTAACCGCGGTGAAAAACTGTTTTTT	CAWSVNRGEKLFF
TRBJ1-1	TRBV15	-	14	-	TGTGCCACCAGCAGGGCCATTAAAAACACTGAAGCTTTCTTT	CATSRAIKNTEAFF
TRBJ2-3	TRBV10-2	-	15	TRBD2	TGCGCCAGCAGTAAAGGACTAGCGGGAGTAGATACGCAGTATTTT	CASSKGLAGVDTQYF
TRBJ1-2	TRBV28	-	15	-	TGTGCCAGCAGACGATCACAGGAAACCATCTATGGCTACACCTTC	CASRRSQETIYGYTF
TRBJ2-7	TRBV7-2	once	13	TRBD1	TGTGCCAGCAGCCCGGACAGGGTGGGGGAGCAGTACTTC	CASSPDRVGEQYF
TRBJ1-5	TRBV19	-	14	-	TGTGCCAGTAGTATGGGGTCAAGGGGTCAGCCCCAGCATTTT	CASSMGSRGQPQHF
TRBJ2-2	TRBV11-2	-	15	-	TGTGCCAGCACCTTAGATCCGGGAGCACCCGGGGAGCTGTTTTTT	CASTLDPGAPGELFF
TRBJ2-3	TRBV3-1/TRBV3-2	-	13	TRBD2	TGTGCCAGCAGCCGACTAGCGGGAGAGAGGCAGTATTTT	CASSRLAGERQYF
TRBJ1-2	TRBV6-5	-	13	-	TGTGCCAGCAGCCCAGCCGGGAGGGGTGGCTACACCTTC	CASSPAGRGGYTF
TRBJ2-3	TRBV10-2	-	14	TRBD2	TGCGCCAGCAGTCAAGCGGGAGGCCGCCATACGCAGTATTTT	CASSQAGGRHTQYF
TRBJ2-5	TRBV4-1	once	16	TRBD2	TGCGCCAGCAGCCAAGGTAGCGGGACAATCCAAGAGACCCAGTACTTC	CASSQGSGTIQETQYF
TRBJ1-5	TRBV6-5	-	14	-	TGTGCCAGCAGTTACTCCCAGTATCGTCAGCCCCAGCATTTT	CASSYSQYRQPQHF
TRBJ2-1	TRBV15	-	14	-	TGTGCCACCAGCAGAGTCGGTAGTTTATCTGAGCAGTTCTTC	CATSRVGSLSEQFF
TRBJ2-3	TRBV19	once	13	TRBD2	TGTGCCAGTAAGGCTAGCGGGACAGATACGCAGTATTTT	CASKASGTDTQYF
TRBJ2-7	TRBV15	-	17	TRBD1	TGTGCCACCAGCAGACTACCAAGACCGGGACAGGGGAACGAGCAGTACTTC	CATSRLPRPGQGNEQYF
TRBJ2-7	TRBV20-1	-	14	TRBD2	TGCAGTGCTAGTAGGGACTACAGCTCCTACGAGCAGTACTTC	CSASRDYSSYEQYF